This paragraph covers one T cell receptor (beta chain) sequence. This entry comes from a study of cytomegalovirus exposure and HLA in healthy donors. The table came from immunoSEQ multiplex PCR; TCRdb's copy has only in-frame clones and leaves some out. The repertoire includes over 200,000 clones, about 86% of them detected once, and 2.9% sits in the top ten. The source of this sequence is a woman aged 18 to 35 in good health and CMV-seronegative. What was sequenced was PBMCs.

DNA of the CDR3: TGTGCCAGCCGGGACTCCACAGATACGCAGTATTTT. This sequence encodes CASRDSTDTQYF. The V gene is TRBV7-8, the J gene TRBJ2-3; D perhaps matches TRBD2 (6 bases). This CDR3 region has 12 residues. Germline assignment: CDR1 SGHVS and CDR2 FQNEAQ. Trimming stripped 8 bases from V and 2 bases from J, with 8 bases between.